This TCR beta chain is from a study of T-cell reconstitution after alpha-beta-depleted transplantation in children. The ends were cut back, 1 base at V and 8 bases at J, with 14 bases in the middle. Germline V lookup: CDR1 DFQATT, CDR2 SNEGSKA (reference sequence). The CDR3 runs to 14 residues. TCRbeta library preparation incorporated unique molecular identifiers. MiXCR, applied by TCRdb to the PCR reads, yields one record per CDR3 protein. Among hundreds of thousands of distinct CDR3 sequences listed, about an eighth were seen once. Study-level results: It was surviving recipient T cells and thymic progenitors that gave some patients high TCRbeta diversity at day 60. Diversity and T-cell counts at one year after transplant derived mostly from new T cells. It was reported that alpha-beta T cells came from several hundred expanded graft clones (about two months after transplant).

This clonotype was detected only a few times. Its antigen is unidentified. This clonotype was sampled from a girl aged 2 to 9 with congenital amegakaryocytic thrombocytopenia, due to receive a stem cell transplant. The chain couples TRBV20-1 to TRBJ1-4; perhaps TRBD1 as D (5 bases). The sequences come from PBMCs, collected before TCRalphabeta/CD19-depleted stem cell transplant. The CDR3 DNA sequence: TGCAGTGCTAGAGCAGACATGTGGGGCGAAAAACTGTTTTTT. Amino acid sequence: CSARADMWGEKLFF.